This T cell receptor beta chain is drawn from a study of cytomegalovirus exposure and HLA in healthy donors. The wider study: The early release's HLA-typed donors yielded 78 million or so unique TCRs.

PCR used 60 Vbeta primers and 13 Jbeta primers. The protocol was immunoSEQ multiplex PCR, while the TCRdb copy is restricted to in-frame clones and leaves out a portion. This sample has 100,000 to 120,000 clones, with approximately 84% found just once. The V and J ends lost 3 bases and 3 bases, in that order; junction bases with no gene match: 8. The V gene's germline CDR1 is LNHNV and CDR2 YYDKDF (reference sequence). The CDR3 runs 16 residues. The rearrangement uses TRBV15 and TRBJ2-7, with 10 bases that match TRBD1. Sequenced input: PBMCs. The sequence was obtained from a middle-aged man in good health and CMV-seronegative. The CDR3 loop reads CATSRGGQGVIYEQYF. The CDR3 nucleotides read TGTGCCACCAGCAGGGGCGGACAGGGGGTTATCTACGAGCAGTACTTC.